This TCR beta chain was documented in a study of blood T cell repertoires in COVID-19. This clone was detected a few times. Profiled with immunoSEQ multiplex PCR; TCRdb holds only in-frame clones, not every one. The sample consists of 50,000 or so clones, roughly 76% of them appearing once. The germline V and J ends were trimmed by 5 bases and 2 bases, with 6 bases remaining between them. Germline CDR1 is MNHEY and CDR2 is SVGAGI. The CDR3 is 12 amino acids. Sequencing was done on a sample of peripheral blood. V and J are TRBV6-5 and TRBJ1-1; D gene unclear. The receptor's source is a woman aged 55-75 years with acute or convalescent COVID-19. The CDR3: CASSRINTEAFF. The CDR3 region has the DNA TGTGCCAGCAGTCGTATTAACACTGAAGCTTTCTTT.